The entry below gives a single T cell receptor (beta chain) sequence along with its context. This sample is drawn from a study of cytomegalovirus exposure and HLA in healthy donors. V was clipped by 0 bases and J by 3 bases, with 3 bases between them. Germline CDR1 SGDLS, CDR2 YYNGEE. This CDR3 contains 12 residues. The PCR employed 60 Vbeta primers together with 13 Jbeta primers. TCRdb keeps only in-frame clones here, not all; method: immunoSEQ multiplex PCR. Of about 130,000 clones in the sample, approximately 80% were seen once. What was sequenced was PBMCs. This clonotype was sampled from a man aged 25 to 45 in good health and CMV-seronegative. The genes are TRBV9 and TRBJ1-1; D is ambiguous. CDR3 DNA: TGTGCCAGCAGCGTAGTCTACACTGAAGCTTTCTTT. Protein sequence: CASSVVYTEAFF.